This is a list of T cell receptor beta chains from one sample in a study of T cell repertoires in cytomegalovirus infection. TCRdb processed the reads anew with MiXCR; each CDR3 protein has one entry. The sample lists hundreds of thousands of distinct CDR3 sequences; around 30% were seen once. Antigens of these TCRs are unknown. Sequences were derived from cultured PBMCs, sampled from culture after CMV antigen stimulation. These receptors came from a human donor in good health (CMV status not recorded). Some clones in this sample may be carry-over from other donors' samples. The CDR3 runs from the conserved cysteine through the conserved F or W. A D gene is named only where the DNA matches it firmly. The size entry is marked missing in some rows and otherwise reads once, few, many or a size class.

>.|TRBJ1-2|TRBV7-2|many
TGTGCCAGCAGCTTCCCAGGGGCCTATGGCTACACCTTC
CASSFPGAYGYTF
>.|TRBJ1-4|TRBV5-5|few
TGTGCCAGCAGCGCGGGTGAAAAACTGTTTTTT
CASSAGEKLFF
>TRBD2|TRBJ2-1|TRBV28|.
TGTGCCAGCACACTAGCGAGCTCCTACAATGAGCAGTTCTTC
CASTLASSYNEQFF
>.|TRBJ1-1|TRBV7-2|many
TGTGCCAGCAGCACAGCGGGGGGCTCTGGGGCTTTCTTT
CASSTAGGSGAFF
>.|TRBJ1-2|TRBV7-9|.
TGTGCCAGCAGCCCCCGGGTTTACCCTAACTATGGCTACACCTTC
CASSPRVYPNYGYTF
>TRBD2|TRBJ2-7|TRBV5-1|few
TGCGCCAGCAGCCGCCCCCCCCGAGCGGGGGGATCCTACGAGCAGTACTTC
CASSRPPRAGGSYEQYF
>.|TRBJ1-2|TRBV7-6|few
TGTGCCAGCAGCTTATTTACGGGAGATGGCGGCTACACCTTC
CASSLFTGDGGYTF
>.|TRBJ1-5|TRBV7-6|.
TGTGCCAGCAGCTTAATACCGGCACCCGGAAGTAAGAGCAATCAGCCCCAGCATTTT
CASSLIPAPGSKSNQPQHF
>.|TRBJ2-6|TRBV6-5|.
TGTGCCAGCAGTTACTCAACCGGGACCTTGCCCTCTGGGGCCAACGTCCTGACTTTC
CASSYSTGTLPSGANVLTF
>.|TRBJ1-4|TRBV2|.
TGTGCCAGCAGTGAACAGGAAAATGAAAAACTGTTTTTT
CASSEQENEKLFF
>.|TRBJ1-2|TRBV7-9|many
TGTGCCAGCACCGAACAGGGCAACTATGGCTACACCTTC
CASTEQGNYGYTF
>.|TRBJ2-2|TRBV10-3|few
TGTGCCATCAGTGGGAGGGAAGAGCTGTTTTTT
CAISGREELFF
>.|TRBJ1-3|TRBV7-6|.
TGTGCCAGCAGCTTAGGTCGCAGGGCATCTGGAAACACCATATATTTT
CASSLGRRASGNTIYF
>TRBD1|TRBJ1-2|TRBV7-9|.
TGTGCCAGCAGCTCAGACAGGGGGACCACCACCTATGGCTACACCTTC
CASSSDRGTTTYGYTF
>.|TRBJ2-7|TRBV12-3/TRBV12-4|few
TGTGCCAGCAGTTTAGTCATCTACGAGCAGTACTTC
CASSLVIYEQYF
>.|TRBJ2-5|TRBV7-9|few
TGTGCCAGCAGCAGGGACTCGGCGTCGGGGACCCAGTACTTC
CASSRDSASGTQYF
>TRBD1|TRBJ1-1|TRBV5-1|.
TGCGCCAGCAGCGACAGACAGGGTCGGACTGAAGCTTTCTTT
CASSDRQGRTEAFF
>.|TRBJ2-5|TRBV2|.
TGTGCCAGCAGTGTAAAAGGGGAAGAGACCCAGTACTTC
CASSVKGEETQYF
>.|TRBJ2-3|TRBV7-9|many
TGTGCCAGCAGCTTAGCGCCCGGGACAGATACGCAGTATTTT
CASSLAPGTDTQYF
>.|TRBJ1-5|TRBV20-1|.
TGCAGTGCTCGAGACCGTTGGGCAGGGCCTAATCAGCCCCAGCATTTT
CSARDRWAGPNQPQHF
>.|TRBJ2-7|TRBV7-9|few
TGTGCCAGCAGACCAACGACAGGGATGGCCGGCGGGGGCTCCTACGAGCAGTACTTC
CASRPTTGMAGGGSYEQYF
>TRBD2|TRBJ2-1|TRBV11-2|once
TGTGCCAGCAGCTTCCGGTTGAGCGGGAGAGGTGAGCAGTTCTTC
CASSFRLSGRGEQFF
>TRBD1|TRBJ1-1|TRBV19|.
TGTGCCAGTAGTCCGAGAAACAGGGGCACTGAAGCTTTCTTT
CASSPRNRGTEAFF
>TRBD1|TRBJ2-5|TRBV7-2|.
TGTGCCAGCAGCACGACCCGGACAGGACCCTTAGGGACCCAGTACTTC
CASSTTRTGPLGTQYF
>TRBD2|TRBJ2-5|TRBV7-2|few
TGTGCCAGCAGCTCAATACTGGACGGGGGGCAAGAGACCCAGTACTTC
CASSSILDGGQETQYF
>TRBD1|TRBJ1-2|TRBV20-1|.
TGCAGTGCTAGAGATGTGGCAGGGGGTAACTATGGCTACACCTTC
CSARDVAGGNYGYTF
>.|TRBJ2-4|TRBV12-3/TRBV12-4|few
TGTGCCAGCAGCCCCGGGGGAGCCAAAAACATTCAGTACTTC
CASSPGGAKNIQYF
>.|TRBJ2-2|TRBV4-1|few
TGCGCCAGCAGCCAACCATTCCGAGGAGCCGGGGAGCTGTTTTTT
CASSQPFRGAGELFF
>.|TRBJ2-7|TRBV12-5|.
TGTGCTAGTGCTGGGGAAGCCTACGAGCAGTACTTC
CASAGEAYEQYF
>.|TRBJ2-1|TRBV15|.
TGTGCCACCAGCAGAACTAGAGCTGGAACTGAGCAGTTCTTC
CATSRTRAGTEQFF